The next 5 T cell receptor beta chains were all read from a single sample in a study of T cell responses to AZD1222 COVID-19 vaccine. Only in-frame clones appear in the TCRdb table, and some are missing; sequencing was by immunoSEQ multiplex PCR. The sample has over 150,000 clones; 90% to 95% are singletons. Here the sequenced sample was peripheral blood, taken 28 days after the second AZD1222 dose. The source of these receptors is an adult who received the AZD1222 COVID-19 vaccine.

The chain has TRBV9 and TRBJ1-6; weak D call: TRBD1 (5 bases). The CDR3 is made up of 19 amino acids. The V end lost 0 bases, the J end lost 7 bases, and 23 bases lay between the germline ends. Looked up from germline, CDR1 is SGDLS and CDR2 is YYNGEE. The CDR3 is CASSVGPMSRDGRNSPLHF. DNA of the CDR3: TGTGCCAGCAGCGTAGGTCCGATGTCCAGGGATGGCCGAAATTCACCCCTCCACTTT.

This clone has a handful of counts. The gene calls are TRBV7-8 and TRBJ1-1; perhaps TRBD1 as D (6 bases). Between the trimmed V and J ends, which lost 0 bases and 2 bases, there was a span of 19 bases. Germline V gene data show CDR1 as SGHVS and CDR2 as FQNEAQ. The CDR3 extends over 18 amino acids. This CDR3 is CASSLASSSGALNTEAFF. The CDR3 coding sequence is TGTGCCAGCAGCTTAGCCTCGTCATCAGGGGCACTTAACACTGAAGCTTTCTTT.

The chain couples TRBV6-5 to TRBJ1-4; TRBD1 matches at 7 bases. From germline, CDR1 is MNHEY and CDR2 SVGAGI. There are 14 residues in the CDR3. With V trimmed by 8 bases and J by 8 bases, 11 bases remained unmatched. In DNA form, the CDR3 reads TGTGCCAGCGGCCTGACAGGGTTCGGGGAAAAACTGTTTTTT. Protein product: CASGLTGFGEKLFF.

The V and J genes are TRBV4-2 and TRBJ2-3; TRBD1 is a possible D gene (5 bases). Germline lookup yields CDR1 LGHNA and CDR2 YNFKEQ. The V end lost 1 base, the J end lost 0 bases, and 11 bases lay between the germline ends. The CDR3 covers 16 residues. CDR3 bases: TGTGCCAGCAGCCAAGTTCAGGGCGTAAGCACAGATACGCAGTATTTT. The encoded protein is CASSQVQGVSTDTQYF.

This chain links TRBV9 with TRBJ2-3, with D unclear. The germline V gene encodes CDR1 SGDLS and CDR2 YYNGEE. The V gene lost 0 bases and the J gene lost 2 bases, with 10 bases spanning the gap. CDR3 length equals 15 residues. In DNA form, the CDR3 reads TGTGCCAGCAGCGTAGCTCCACAACCCACAGATACGCAGTATTTT. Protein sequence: CASSVAPQPTDTQYF.